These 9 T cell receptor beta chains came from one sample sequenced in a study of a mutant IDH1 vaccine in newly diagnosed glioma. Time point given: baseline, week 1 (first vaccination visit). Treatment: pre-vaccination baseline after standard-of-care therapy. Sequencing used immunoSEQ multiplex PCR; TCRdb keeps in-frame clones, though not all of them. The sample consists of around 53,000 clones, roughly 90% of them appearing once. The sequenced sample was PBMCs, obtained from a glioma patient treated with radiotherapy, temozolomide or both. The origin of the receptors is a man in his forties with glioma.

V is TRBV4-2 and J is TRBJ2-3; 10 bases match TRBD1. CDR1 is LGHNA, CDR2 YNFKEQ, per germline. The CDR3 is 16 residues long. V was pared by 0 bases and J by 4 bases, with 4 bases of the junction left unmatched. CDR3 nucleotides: TGTGCCAGCAGCCAAGAGGAGGGACAGGGGCCAGATACGCAGTATTTT. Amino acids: CASSQEEGQGPDTQYF.

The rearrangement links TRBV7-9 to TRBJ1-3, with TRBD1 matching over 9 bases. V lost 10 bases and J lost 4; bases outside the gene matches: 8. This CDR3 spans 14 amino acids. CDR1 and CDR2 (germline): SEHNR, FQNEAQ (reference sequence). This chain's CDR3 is CANSGQGGGNTIYF. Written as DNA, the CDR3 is TGTGCCAACTCGGGACAGGGTGGAGGAAACACCATATATTTT.

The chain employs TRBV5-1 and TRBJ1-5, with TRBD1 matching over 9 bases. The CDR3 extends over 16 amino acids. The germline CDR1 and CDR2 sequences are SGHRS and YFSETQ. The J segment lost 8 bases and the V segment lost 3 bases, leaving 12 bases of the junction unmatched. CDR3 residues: CASSYGTGPVGEPQHF. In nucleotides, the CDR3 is TGCGCCAGCAGCTACGGGACAGGGCCAGTCGGGGAGCCCCAGCATTTT.

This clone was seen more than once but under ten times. The CDR3 loop reads CASSLGVSRGGGETQYF. The DNA of the CDR3 is TGCGCCAGCAGCCTAGGGGTTAGCAGGGGAGGTGGGGAGACCCAGTACTTC. This chain uses TRBV4-1 with TRBJ2-5; D is perhaps TRBD1 or TRBD2 (6 bases each). V was trimmed by 4 bases and J by 5 bases, leaving 23 bases between them. Germline V CDR1 and CDR2: MGHRA, YSYEKL. The CDR3 covers 17 residues.

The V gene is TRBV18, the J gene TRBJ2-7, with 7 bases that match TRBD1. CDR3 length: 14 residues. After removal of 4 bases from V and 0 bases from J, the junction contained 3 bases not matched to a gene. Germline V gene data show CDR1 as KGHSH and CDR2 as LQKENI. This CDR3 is CASSQDRTSYEQYF. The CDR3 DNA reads TGTGCCAGCTCACAGGACAGGACCTCCTACGAGCAGTACTTC.

The CDR3 sequence is CASSVQGTKTQYF. In nucleotides, the CDR3 is TGTGCCAGCAGTGTCCAGGGTACGAAGACCCAGTACTTC. The genes are TRBV2 and TRBJ2-5; perhaps TRBD1 as D (5 bases). The germline CDR1 and CDR2 sequences are SNHLY and FYNNEI. The V end was cut by 4 bases, the J end by 6 bases, with 12 bases between. The CDR3 runs to 13 residues. Based on the CDR3 plus reference TRBV2 and TRBJ2-5, the full variable domain is EPEVTQTPSHQVTQMGQEVILRCVPISNHLYFYWYRQILGQKVEFLVSFYNNEISEKSEIFDDQFSVERPDGSNFTLKIRSTKLEDSAMYFCASSVQGTKTQYFGPGTRLLVL.

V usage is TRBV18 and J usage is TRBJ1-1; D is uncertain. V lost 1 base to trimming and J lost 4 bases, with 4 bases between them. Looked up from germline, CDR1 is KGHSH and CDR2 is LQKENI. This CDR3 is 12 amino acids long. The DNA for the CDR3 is TGTGCCAGCTCACCACGGGTCACTGAAGCTTTCTTT. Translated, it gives CASSPRVTEAFF.

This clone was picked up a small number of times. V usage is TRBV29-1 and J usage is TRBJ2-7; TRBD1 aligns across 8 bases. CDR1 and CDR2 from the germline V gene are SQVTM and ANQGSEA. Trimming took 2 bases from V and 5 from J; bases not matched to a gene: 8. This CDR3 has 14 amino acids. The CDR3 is CSVENWTGFNEQYF. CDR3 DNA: TGCAGCGTTGAAAATTGGACAGGGTTCAACGAGCAGTACTTC.

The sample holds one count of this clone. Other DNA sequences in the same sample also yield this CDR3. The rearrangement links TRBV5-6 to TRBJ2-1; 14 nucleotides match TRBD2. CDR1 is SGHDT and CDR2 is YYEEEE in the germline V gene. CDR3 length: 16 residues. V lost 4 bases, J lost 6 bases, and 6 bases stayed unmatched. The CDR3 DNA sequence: TGTGCCAGCAGCCTGGGACTAGCGGGAGTGTCCAATGAGCAGTTCTTC. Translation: CASSLGLAGVSNEQFF.